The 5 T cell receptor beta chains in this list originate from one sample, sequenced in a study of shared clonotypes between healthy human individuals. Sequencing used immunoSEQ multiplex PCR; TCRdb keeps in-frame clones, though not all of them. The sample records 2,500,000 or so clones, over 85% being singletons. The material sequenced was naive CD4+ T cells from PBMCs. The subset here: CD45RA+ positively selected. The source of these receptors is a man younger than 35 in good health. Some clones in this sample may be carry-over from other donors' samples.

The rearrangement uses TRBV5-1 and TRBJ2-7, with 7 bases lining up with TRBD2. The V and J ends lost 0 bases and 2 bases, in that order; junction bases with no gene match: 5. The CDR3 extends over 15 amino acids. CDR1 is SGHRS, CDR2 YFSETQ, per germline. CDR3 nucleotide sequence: TGCGCCAGCAGCTTGGCGGCTAGCGGACCCTACGAGCAGTACTTC. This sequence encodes CASSLAASGPYEQYF. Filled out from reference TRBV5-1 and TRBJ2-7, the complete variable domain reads KAGVTQTPRYLIKTRGQQVTLSCSPISGHRSVSWYQQTPGQGLQFLFEYFSETQRNKGNFPGRFSGRQFSNSRSEMNVSTLELGDSALYLCASSLAASGPYEQYFGPGTRLTVT.

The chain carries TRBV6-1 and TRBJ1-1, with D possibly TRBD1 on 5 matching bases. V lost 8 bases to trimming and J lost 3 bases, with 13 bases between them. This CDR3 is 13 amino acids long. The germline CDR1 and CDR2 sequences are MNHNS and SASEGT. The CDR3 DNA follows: TGTGCCAGCCGGGACTCATTTGACACTGAAGCTTTCTTT. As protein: CASRDSFDTEAFF.

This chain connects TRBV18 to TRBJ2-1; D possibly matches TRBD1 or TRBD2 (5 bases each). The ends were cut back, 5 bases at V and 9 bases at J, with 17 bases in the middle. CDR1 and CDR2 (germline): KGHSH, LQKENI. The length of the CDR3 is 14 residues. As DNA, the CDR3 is TGTGCCAGCTCATCTACCATGGGGGAAGGTGAGCAGTTCTTC. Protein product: CASSSTMGEGEQFF.

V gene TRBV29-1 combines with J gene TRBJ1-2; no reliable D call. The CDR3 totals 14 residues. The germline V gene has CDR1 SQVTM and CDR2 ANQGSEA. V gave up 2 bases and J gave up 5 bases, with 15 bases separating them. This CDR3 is CSVESRARRYGYTF. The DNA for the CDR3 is TGCAGCGTTGAAAGCAGAGCGCGACGGTATGGCTACACCTTC.

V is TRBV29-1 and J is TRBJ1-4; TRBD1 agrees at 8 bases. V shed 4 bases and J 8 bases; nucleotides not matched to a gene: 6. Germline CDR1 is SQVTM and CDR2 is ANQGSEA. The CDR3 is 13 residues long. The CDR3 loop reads CSVGGQAGEKLFF. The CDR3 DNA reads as TGCAGCGTTGGGGGACAGGCGGGAGAAAAACTGTTTTTT.